A selection of T cell receptor beta chains follows, all from one sample in a study of OX40 agonist ivuxolimab in advanced cancers. The protocol was immunoSEQ multiplex PCR, while the TCRdb copy is restricted to in-frame clones and leaves out a portion. In the table there are about 26,000 clones, 60% to 80% of which are singletons. The material was CD4+ or CD8+ T cells sorted from blood, obtained in a trial of the OX40 agonist ivuxolimab. Source of these receptors: an adult with an advanced solid tumor such as melanoma, head and neck, liver or kidney cancer. CDR3s include the opening cysteine and the closing phenylalanine or tryptophan. Fields, in order: D gene, clone size, J gene, V gene, CDR3 DNA, CDR3 protein. The D gene is left open where the match is weak. The listing skips clone size in some rows; elsewhere it reads once, few, many or a size class.

-,-,TRBJ2-3,TRBV6-4,TGTGCCAGCAGTCCTTGGAAAGGGAGCACAGATACGCAGTATTTT,CASSPWKGSTDTQYF
-,few,TRBJ2-7,TRBV28,TGTGCCAGCAGTTTATTAGCTCCCCGGGGGTACTTC,CASSLLAPRGYF
TRBD1,-,TRBJ2-7,TRBV6-6,TGTGCCAGCACCACAGGGGGGAACGAGCAGTACTTC,CASTTGGNEQYF
-,-,TRBJ1-1,TRBV30,TGTGCCTGGAGTGGTGCAGGGTACACTGAAGCTTTCTTT,CAWSGAGYTEAFF
TRBD1,-,TRBJ1-2,TRBV5-1,TGCGCCAGCAGCTTTGGACAGGGGAACGGCTACACCTTC,CASSFGQGNGYTF
-,-,TRBJ2-2,TRBV6-4,TGTGCCAGCAGTGACTCGAACCGAGGGGCCGGGGAGCTGTTTTTT,CASSDSNRGAGELFF
-,-,TRBJ2-6,TRBV9,TGTGCCAGCAGCGCCCGAGGTTTTGGGGCCAACGTCCTGACTTTC,CASSARGFGANVLTF
-,-,TRBJ2-7,TRBV23-1,TGCGCCAGCAGTCACATAGGGCACCCCAGGGGCTCCTACGAGCAGTACTTC,CASSHIGHPRGSYEQYF
-,-,TRBJ1-2,TRBV21-1,TGTGCCAGCAGCAAAGTAGAACGGAGGGACTATGGCTACACCTTC,CASSKVERRDYGYTF
-,-,TRBJ2-1,TRBV28,TGTGCCAGCAGTCCCGGAGCGGAATACAATGAGCAGTTCTTC,CASSPGAEYNEQFF
-,once,TRBJ1-1,TRBV6-1,TGTGCCAGCATGACGGGTAACACTGAAGCTTTCTTT,CASMTGNTEAFF
-,-,TRBJ2-7,TRBV5-1,TGCGCCAGCAGCTTGGAACAGGGCACGACCTACGAGCAGTACTTC,CASSLEQGTTYEQYF
TRBD1,-,TRBJ1-2,TRBV9,TGTGCCAGCGGAGGGACAGGGTTCTATGGCTACACCTTC,CASGGTGFYGYTF
-,few,TRBJ2-1,TRBV15,TGTGCCACCAGCAGAGAGAGGCCTAGCAGGACGAATGAGCAGTTCTTC,CATSRERPSRTNEQFF
-,few,TRBJ1-2,TRBV6-6,TGTGCCAGCAGTCCCGGGGGTAACTATGGCTACACCTTC,CASSPGGNYGYTF
TRBD1,once,TRBJ2-7,TRBV5-6,TGTGCCAGCAGCTTTCCGGGACAGGGTTACGAGCAGTACTTC,CASSFPGQGYEQYF
-,-,TRBJ2-7,TRBV6-5,TGTGCCAGCAGCTATGCCCCGGACGGGGGGCAGTACTTC,CASSYAPDGGQYF
-,-,TRBJ1-2,TRBV15,TGTGCCACCAGCACCCTCCCATTTAACTATGGCTACACCTTC,CATSTLPFNYGYTF
-,-,TRBJ1-4,TRBV7-3,TGTGCCAGCAGCTTAAGTGGCAGGGGTTCTACCAATGAAAAACTGTTTTTT,CASSLSGRGSTNEKLFF
TRBD2,-,TRBJ2-3,TRBV4-1,TGCGCCAGCAGCCCTCGGGGGGGAGGGCTCACAGATACGCAGTATTTT,CASSPRGGGLTDTQYF
TRBD1,-,TRBJ2-4,TRBV2,TGTGCCAGCAGTGAGTGGGACAGGAGCAAAAACATTCAGTACTTC,CASSEWDRSKNIQYF
-,-,TRBJ2-7,TRBV6-6,TGTGCCAGCAGTTACCAGGCCGTGGAGCAGTACTTC,CASSYQAVEQYF
-,-,TRBJ1-1,TRBV7-9,TGTGCCAGCAGCTCATCCGGGCCGTTATATGTTGAAGCTTTCTTT,CASSSSGPLYVEAFF
-,-,TRBJ1-1,TRBV6-1,TGTGCCAGCAGTGAAGCAGTGTCACTCGGAGGCACTGAAGCTTTCTTT,CASSEAVSLGGTEAFF
TRBD2,-,TRBJ2-7,TRBV27,TGTGCCAGCAGCCACAGACCACTAGCGGGAGAATACGAGCAGTACTTC,CASSHRPLAGEYEQYF
TRBD2,-,TRBJ2-7,TRBV9,TGTGCCAGCAGCCTGGGACTAGCGGGGTACGAGCAGTACTTC,CASSLGLAGYEQYF
-,few,TRBJ2-5,TRBV5-4,TGTGCCAGCAGCTTGGAGGGTCAAGAGACCCAGTACTTC,CASSLEGQETQYF
-,-,TRBJ1-1,TRBV4-1,TGCGCCAGCAGCCAAGATCGTCTGAACACTGAAGCTTTCTTT,CASSQDRLNTEAFF
TRBD2,-,TRBJ2-6,TRBV9,TGTGCCAGCAGCGCCACTAGCGGGAGCTCTGGGGCCAACGTCCTGACTTTC,CASSATSGSSGANVLTF
TRBD2,-,TRBJ2-1,TRBV7-3,TGTGCCAGCAGCTTAACGTTCGGGCCTAGCGGACGGGTCGATGAGCAGTTCTTC,CASSLTFGPSGRVDEQFF
-,-,TRBJ2-1,TRBV5-5,TGTGCCAGCAGCTTGGCCGGTAATGAGCAGTTCTTC,CASSLAGNEQFF
-,-,TRBJ1-2,TRBV20-1,TGCAGTGCTAGCAGGGTCGATGGCTACACCTTC,CSASRVDGYTF
-,-,TRBJ2-6,TRBV15,TGTGCCACCAGCAGAGAAGGACAGCACTCTGGGGCCAACGTCCTGACTTTC,CATSREGQHSGANVLTF
-,once,TRBJ2-3,TRBV27,TGTGCCAGCAGTTTCCTACGCACAGATACGCAGTATTTT,CASSFLRTDTQYF
TRBD1,-,TRBJ2-6,TRBV12-5,TGTGCTTCAGGGGACAGTTCCCACTCTGGGGCCAACGTCCTGACTTTC,CASGDSSHSGANVLTF
-,-,TRBJ1-4,TRBV28,TGTGCCAGCAGTCCACCAGACCCTGCAACTAATGAAAAACTGTTTTTT,CASSPPDPATNEKLFF
-,-,TRBJ2-7,TRBV7-8,TGTGCCAGCAGCCAAGTGGGGGCCGACGAGCAGTACTTC,CASSQVGADEQYF
-,-,TRBJ1-5,TRBV23-1,TGCGCCAGCAGTCTCTTTAAACCCCAGCATTTT,CASSLFKPQHF
-,-,TRBJ1-1,TRBV11-2,TGTGCCAGCAGCTTTACCCCGGCGTTCGATGAAGCTTTCTTT,CASSFTPAFDEAFF